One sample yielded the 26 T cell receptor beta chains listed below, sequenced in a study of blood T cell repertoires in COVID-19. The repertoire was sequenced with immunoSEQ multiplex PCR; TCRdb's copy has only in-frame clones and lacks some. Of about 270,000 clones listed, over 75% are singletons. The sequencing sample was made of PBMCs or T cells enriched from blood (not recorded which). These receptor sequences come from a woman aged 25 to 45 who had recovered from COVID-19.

The CDR3 DNA reads as TGTGCCAGCCAGCCAGGGACAGGAGAGTTTGATGAAGCTTTCTTT. Translated: CASQPGTGEFDEAFF. The gene calls are TRBV7-9 and TRBJ1-1; TRBD1 aligns across 8 bases. The V segment lost 8 bases and the J segment 7 bases; nucleotides outside the gene matches: 15. The CDR3 is 15 amino acids. From germline, CDR1 is SEHNR and CDR2 FQNEAQ (reference sequence).

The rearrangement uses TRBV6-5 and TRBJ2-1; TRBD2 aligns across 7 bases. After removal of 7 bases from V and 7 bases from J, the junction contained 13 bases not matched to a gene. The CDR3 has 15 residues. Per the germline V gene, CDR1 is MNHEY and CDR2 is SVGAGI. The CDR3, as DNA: TGTGCCAGCATCAGAGGGGCGGGAGCGGGAAATGAGCAGTTCTTC. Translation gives CASIRGAGAGNEQFF.

The CDR3 region is CASSLARSGQGHADTQYF. The CDR3 DNA reads TGCGCCAGCAGCTTGGCCAGATCGGGGCAGGGACATGCGGATACGCAGTATTTT. The chain is built from TRBV5-1 and TRBJ2-3; D perhaps matches TRBD1 (6 bases). V lost 0 bases to trimming and J lost 6 bases, with 23 bases between them. This CDR3 comprises 18 residues. Looked up from germline, CDR1 is SGHRS and CDR2 is YFSETQ.

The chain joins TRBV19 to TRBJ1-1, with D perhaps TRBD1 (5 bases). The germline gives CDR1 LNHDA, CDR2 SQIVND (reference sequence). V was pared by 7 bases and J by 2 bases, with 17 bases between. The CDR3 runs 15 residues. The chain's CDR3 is CASTLGRGGNTEAFF. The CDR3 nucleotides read TGTGCCAGTACCCTGGGGAGGGGTGGAAACACTGAAGCTTTCTTT.

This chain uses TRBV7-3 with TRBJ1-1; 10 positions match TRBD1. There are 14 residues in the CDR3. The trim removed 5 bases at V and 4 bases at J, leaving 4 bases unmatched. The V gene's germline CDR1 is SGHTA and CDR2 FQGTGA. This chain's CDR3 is CASSPTGGVTEAFF. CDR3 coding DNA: TGTGCCAGCAGCCCGACAGGGGGCGTCACTGAAGCTTTCTTT. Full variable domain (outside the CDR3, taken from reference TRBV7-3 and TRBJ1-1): GAGVSQTPSNKVTEKGKYVELRCDPISGHTALYWYRQSLGQGPEFLIYFQGTGAADDSGLPNDRFFAVRPEGSVSTLKIQRTERGDSAVYLCASSPTGGVTEAFFGQGTRLTVV.

CDR3: CASSLWGGNTIYF. DNA of the CDR3: TGTGCCAGCAGTTTATGGGGGGGGAACACCATATATTTT. This chain links TRBV28 with TRBJ1-3; maybe TRBD1 (5 bases). V was shortened by 0 bases and J by 7 bases, with 7 bases between the two germline ends. Per germline, CDR1 MDHEN and CDR2 SYDVKM. The CDR3 runs to 13 residues.

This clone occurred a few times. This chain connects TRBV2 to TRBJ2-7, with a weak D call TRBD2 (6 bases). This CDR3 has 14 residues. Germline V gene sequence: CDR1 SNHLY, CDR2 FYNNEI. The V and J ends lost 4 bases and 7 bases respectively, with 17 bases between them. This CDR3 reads CASSVEAGQKEQYF. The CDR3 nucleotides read TGTGCCAGCAGTGTTGAGGCGGGGCAGAAGGAGCAGTACTTC.

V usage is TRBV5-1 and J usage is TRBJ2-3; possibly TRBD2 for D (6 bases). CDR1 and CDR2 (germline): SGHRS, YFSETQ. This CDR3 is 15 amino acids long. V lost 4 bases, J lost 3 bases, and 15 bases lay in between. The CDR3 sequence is CASSRLASGTDTQYF. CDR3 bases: TGCGCCAGCAGCCGCTTAGCGAGCGGGACAGATACGCAGTATTTT.

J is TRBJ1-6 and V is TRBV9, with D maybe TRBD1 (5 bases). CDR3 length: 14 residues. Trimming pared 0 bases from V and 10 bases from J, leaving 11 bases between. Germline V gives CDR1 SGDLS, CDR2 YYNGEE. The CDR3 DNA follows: TGTGCCAGCAGCGTAGCAGGGTTTGGCTCACCCCTCCACTTT. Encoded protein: CASSVAGFGSPLHF.

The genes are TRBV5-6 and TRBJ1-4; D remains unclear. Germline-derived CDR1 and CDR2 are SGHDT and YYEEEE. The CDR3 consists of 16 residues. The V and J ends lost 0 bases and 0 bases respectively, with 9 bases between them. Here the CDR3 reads CASSLGGYATNEKLFF. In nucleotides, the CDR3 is TGTGCCAGCAGCTTGGGCGGGTATGCAACTAATGAAAAACTGTTTTTT.

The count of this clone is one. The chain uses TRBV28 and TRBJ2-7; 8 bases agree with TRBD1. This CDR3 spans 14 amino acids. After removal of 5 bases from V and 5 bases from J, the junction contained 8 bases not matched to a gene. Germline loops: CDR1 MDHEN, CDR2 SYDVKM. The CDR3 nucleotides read TGTGCCAGCAGTCGGACAGGGTCCTTGGACGAGCAGTACTTC. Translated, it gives CASSRTGSLDEQYF.

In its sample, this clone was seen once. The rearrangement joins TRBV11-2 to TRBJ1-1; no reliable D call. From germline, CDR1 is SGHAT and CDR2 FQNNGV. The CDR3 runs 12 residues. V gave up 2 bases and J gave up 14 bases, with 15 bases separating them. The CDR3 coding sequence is TGTGCCAGCAGCTTAAGGGAAAGAGGGTGGTTCTTT. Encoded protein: CASSLRERGWFF.

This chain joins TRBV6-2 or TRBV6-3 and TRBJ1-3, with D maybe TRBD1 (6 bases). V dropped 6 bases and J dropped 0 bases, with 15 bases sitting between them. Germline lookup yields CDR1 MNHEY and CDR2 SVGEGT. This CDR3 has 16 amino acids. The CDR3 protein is CASSYTDRTSGNTIYF. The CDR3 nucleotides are TGTGCCAGCAGCTATACAGACAGGACCTCTGGAAACACCATATATTTT.

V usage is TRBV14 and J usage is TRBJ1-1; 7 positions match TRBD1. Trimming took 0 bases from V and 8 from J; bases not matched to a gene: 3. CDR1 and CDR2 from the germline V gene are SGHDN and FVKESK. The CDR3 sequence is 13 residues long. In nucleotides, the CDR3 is TGTGCCAGCAGCCAAGATGACAGGGCAGAAGCTTTCTTT. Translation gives CASSQDDRAEAFF.

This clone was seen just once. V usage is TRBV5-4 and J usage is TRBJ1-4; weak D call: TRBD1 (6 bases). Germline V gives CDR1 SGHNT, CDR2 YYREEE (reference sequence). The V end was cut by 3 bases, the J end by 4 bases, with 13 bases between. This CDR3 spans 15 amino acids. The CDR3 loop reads CASSSRQAFNEKLFF. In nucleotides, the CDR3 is TGTGCCAGCAGCTCAAGACAGGCGTTTAATGAAAAACTGTTTTTT.

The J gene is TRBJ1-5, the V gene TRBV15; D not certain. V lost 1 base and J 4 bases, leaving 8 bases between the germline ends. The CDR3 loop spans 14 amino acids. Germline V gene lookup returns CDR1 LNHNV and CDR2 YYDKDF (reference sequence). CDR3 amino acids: CATSRGSLNQPQHF. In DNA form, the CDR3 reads TGTGCCACCAGCAGAGGGAGCCTAAATCAGCCCCAGCATTTT.

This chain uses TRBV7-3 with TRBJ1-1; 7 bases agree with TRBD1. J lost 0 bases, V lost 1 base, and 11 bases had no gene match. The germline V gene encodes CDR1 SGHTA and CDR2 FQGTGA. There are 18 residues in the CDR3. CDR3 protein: CASSLKARAGGVNTEAFF. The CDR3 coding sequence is TGTGCCAGCAGCTTAAAGGCGAGGGCAGGGGGAGTGAACACTGAAGCTTTCTTT.

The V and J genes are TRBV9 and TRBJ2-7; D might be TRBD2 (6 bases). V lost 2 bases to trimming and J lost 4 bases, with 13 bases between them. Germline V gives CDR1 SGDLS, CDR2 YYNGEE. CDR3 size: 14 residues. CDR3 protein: CASSVRDSPYEQYF. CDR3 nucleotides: TGTGCCAGCAGCGTCCGGGACTCCCCTTACGAGCAGTACTTC.

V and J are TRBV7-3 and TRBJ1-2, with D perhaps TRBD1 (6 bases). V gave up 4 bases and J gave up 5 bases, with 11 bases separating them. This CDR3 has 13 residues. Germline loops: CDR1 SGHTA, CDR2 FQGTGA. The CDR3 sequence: CASSSGRGYGYTF. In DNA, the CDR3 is TGTGCCAGCAGCTCTGGCAGGGGTTATGGCTACACCTTC. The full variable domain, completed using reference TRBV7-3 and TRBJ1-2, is GAGVSQTPSNKVTEKGKYVELRCDPISGHTALYWYRQSLGQGPEFLIYFQGTGAADDSGLPNDRFFAVRPEGSVSTLKIQRTERGDSAVYLCASSSGRGYGYTFGSGTRLTVV.

CDR3 nucleotide sequence: TGTGCCAGCATAGTGGGGGGTTCCCACTATGGCTACACCTTC. It yields the protein CASIVGGSHYGYTF. This chain links TRBV28 with TRBJ1-2, with TRBD1 as a possible D gene (5 bases). The CDR3 consists of 14 residues. Trimming stripped 7 bases from V and 3 bases from J, with 15 bases between. Per the germline V gene, CDR1 is MDHEN and CDR2 is SYDVKM.

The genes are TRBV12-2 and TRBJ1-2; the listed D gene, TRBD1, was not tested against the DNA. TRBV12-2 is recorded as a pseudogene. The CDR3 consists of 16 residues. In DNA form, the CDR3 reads TGTGCAAGTCGCTTAGTCGGACAGCTATTTAACTATGGCTACACCTTC. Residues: CASRLVGQLFNYGYTF.

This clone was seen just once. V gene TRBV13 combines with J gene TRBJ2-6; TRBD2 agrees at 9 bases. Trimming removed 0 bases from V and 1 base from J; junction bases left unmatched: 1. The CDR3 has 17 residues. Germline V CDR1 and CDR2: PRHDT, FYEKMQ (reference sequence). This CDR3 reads CASSLGAGGSGANVLTF. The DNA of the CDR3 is TGTGCCAGCAGCTTAGGAGCGGGAGGTTCTGGGGCCAACGTCCTGACTTTC.

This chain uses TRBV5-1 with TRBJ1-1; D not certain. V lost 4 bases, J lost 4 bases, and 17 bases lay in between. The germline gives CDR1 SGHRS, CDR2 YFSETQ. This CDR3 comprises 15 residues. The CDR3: CASSPRFGLTTEAFF. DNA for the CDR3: TGCGCCAGCAGCCCACGCTTCGGACTCACCACTGAAGCTTTCTTT.

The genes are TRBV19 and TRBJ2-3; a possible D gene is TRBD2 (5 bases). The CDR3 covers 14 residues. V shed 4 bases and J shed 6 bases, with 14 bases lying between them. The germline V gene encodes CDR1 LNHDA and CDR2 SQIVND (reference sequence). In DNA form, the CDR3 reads TGTGCCAGTAGTAATACGGGGTCATCTGATACGCAGTATTTT. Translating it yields CASSNTGSSDTQYF.

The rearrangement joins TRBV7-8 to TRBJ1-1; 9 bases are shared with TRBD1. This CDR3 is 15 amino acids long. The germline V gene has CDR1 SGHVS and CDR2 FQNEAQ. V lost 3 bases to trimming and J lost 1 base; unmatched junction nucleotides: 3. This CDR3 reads CASSFYRGPNTEAFF. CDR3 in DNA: TGTGCCAGCAGCTTTTACAGGGGGCCGAACACTGAAGCTTTCTTT.

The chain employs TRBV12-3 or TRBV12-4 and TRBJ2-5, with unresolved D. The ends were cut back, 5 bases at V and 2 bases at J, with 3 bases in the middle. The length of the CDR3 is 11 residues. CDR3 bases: TGTGCCAGCAGTGTACAAGAGACCCAGTACTTC. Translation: CASSVQETQYF.